This T cell receptor beta chain stems from a study of T-cell memory formation after mild COVID-19 (dated by TCRdb to the early 2020s). As for the study more broadly: TCR sequence clusters from the two donors were found to be largely donor specific. Longitudinal TCRalpha and TCRbeta repertoire sequencing tracked T-cell clones expanding and contracting after mild COVID-19 in a couple of donors. Two young, previously healthy adult volunteers made up the cohort, one male and one female.

In the case of this clonotype: What antigen it recognizes has not been identified. Base quality data are lacking; no much larger clone is found one base away.

Ficoll-Paque density gradient centrifugation was used to isolate PBMCs. Data came from an Illumina NovaSeq 6000. TCRalpha and TCRbeta cDNA libraries were built by 5'RACE with constant-segment primers, adding sample barcodes and unique molecular identifiers. RNA was extracted from every sample with Trizol reagent. The libraries were amplified in two PCR steps, and the second step added a second sample barcode and Illumina TruSeq adapters. Libraries were sequenced on an Illumina NovaSeq with 2 x 150 bp paired-end reads. The published analysis was carried out like this. Demultiplexing of reads and collapsing into UMI-guided consensus sequences were performed with migec v1.2.7. Using mixcr v2.1.11, UMI consensuses were aligned to TRA and TRB V and J templates and then assembled into clonotypes. Expanded or contracted clonotypes were those called significant by both edgeR and NoisET, with noise models trained on biological replicates. For edgeR calls, a false discovery rate-adjusted p below 0.01 and a log2 fold-change threshold of 1 were applied. As an exploratory analysis of dynamics, max-normalized trajectories of the 1000 most abundant clonotypes were examined with PCA combined with hierarchical clustering. Separately sequenced CD4+ and CD8+ repertoires were used to assign a CD4 or CD8 phenotype to each responding clone. TCRdb trimmed public reads at Q25 via fastp, called clones via MiXCR and kept in-frame beta chains. Rows are combined by CDR3 protein, so each entry shows the most common genes and DNA. These V and J calls originate from TCRdb's pipeline instead of the authors' own analysis. The sample has fewer than 90,000 distinct CDR3 sequences on record, roughly 13% of them singletons. Around 31% of the sample is in the top ten clones.

What the authors observed across the whole study: Contracting CD4+ clones appeared mostly in the CM and EM memory subsets, whereas CD8+ clones were enriched in EMRA. SARS-CoV-2 specificity was not confirmed for the second-wave clones peaking on day 37. Some responding clones were found in pre-infection memory, which suggests that pre-existing cross-reactive memory T cells took part in the SARS-CoV-2 response. The study included only two mild cases, and larger cohorts that include severe cases with pre-infection samples were judged to be necessary. Clones contracting from day 15 to 85 had balanced CD4/CD8 phenotypes, while a second wave expanding from day 15 to 37 was biased towards CD4+.

The material sequenced was PBMCs or a T cell subset sorted from them (not recorded which). This receptor was obtained from an adult woman who had mild COVID-19 (a few samples of this study predate the infection). The sample titles of this study are shuffled in the database, so cell type and time point are left out; the donor was told from shared clones.

The encoded CDR3 is CSGRLAYEQYF. In nucleotide form, the sequence is TGCAGTGGAAGACTTGCCTACGAGCAGTACTTC. This sequence uses TRBV20-1 and TRBJ2-7, with no confidently assigned D gene. CDR1 DFQATT and CDR2 SNEGSKA are derived from the germline V gene (reference sequence). Spanning cysteine to phenylalanine, the CDR3 consists of 11 amino acids. The CDR3 DNA has 33 bases and is translated from base 1. V is reduced by 7 bases and J by 2 bases, leaving a spacing of 9 bases between them.